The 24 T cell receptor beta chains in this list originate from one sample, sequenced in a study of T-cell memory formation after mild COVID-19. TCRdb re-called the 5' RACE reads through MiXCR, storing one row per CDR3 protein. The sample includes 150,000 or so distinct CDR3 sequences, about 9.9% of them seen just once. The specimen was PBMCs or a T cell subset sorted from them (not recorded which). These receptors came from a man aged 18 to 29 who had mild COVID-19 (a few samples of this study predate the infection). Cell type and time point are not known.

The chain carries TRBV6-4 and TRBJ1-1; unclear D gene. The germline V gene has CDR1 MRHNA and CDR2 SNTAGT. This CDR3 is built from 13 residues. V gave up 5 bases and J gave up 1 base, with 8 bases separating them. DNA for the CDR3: TGTGCCAGCAGTACTCACAGGAACACTGAAGCTTTCTTT. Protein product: CASSTHRNTEAFF.

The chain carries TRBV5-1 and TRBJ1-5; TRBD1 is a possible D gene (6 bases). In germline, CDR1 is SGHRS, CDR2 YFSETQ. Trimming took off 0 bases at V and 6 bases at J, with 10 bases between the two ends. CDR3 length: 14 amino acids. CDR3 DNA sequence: TGCGCCAGCAGCTTGGCTGGGGGCCGTCAGCCCCAGCATTTT. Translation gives CASSLAGGRQPQHF.

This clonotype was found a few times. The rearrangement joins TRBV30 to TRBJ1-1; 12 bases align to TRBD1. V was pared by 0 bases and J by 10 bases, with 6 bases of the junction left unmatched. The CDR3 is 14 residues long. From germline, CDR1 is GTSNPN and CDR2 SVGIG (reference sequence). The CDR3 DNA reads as TGTGCCTGGAGTGTCCGGGACAGGGGGCAGGGAGCTTTCTTT. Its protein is CAWSVRDRGQGAFF. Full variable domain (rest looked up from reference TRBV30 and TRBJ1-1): SQTIHQWPATLVQPVGSPLSLECTVEGTSNPNLYWYRQAAGRGLQLLFYSVGIGQISSEVPQNLSASRPQDRQFILSSKKLLLSDSGFYLCAWSVRDRGQGAFFGQGTRLTVV.

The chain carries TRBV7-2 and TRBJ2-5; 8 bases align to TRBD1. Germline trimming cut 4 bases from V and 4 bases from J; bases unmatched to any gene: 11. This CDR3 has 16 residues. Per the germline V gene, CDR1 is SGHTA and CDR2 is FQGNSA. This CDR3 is CASSSGTGSYSETQYF. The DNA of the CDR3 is TGTGCCAGCAGCTCAGGGACAGGATCATACTCAGAGACCCAGTACTTC.

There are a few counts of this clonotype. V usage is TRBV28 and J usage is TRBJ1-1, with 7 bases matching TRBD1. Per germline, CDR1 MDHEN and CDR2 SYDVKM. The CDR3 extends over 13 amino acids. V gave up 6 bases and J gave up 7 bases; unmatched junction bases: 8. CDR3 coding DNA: TGTGCCAGCAGCCTTATCCGGGACAGTGAAGCTTTCTTT. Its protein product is CASSLIRDSEAFF.

The CDR3 region has the DNA TGTGCCAGCAGCGTCCGGACAGGGGGTTGGGATACGCAGTATTTT. Amino acids: CASSVRTGGWDTQYF. The chain couples TRBV7-9 to TRBJ2-3, with 10 bases identical to TRBD1. Trimming removed 5 bases from V and 6 bases from J; junction bases left unmatched: 8. The germline V gene has CDR1 SEHNR and CDR2 FQNEAQ (reference sequence). This CDR3 comprises 15 residues.

In DNA form, the CDR3 reads TGCGCCAGCAGCTTGGTCGGACAGGGTGCCGCAGATACGCAGTATTTT. It yields the protein CASSLVGQGAADTQYF. The chain uses TRBV5-1 and TRBJ2-3; TRBD1 agrees at 8 bases. CDR3 size: 16 residues. Trimming removed 0 bases from V and 4 bases from J; junction bases left unmatched: 7. Germline V gene data show CDR1 as SGHRS and CDR2 as YFSETQ.

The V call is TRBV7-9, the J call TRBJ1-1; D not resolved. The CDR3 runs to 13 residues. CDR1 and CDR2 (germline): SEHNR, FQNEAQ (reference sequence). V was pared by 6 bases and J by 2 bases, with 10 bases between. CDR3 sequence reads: CASRSVRNTEAFF. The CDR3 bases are TGTGCCAGCAGATCAGTGAGAAACACTGAAGCTTTCTTT.

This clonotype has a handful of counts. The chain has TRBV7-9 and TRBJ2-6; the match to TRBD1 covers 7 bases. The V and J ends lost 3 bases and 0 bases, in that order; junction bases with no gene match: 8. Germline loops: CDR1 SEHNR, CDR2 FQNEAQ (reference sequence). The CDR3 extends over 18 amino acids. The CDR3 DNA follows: TGTGCCAGCAGCTTCACCCAGGGGGTAGCCTCTGGGGCCAACGTCCTGACTTTC. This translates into CASSFTQGVASGANVLTF.

CDR3 residues: CASSTGTGKDTQYF. CDR3 in DNA: TGTGCCAGCAGCACCGGGACTGGTAAAGATACGCAGTATTTT. The chain joins TRBV7-7 to TRBJ2-3; maybe TRBD2 (6 bases). V lost 5 bases, J lost 5 bases, and 14 bases lay in between. The germline CDR1 and CDR2 sequences are SSHAT and FNYEAQ (reference sequence). The CDR3 loop spans 14 amino acids. The full variable domain, its missing parts supplied by reference TRBV7-7 and TRBJ2-3, is GAGVSQSPRYKVTKRGQDVTLRCDPISSHATLYWYQQALGQGPEFLTYFNYEAQPDKSGLPSDRFSAERPEGSISTLTIQRTEQRDSAMYRCASSTGTGKDTQYFGPGTRLTVL.

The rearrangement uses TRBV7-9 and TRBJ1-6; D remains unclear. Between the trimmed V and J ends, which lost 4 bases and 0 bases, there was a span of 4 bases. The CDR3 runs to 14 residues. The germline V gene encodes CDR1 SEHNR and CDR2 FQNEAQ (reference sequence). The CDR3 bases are TGTGCCAGCAGCTCCCCCTCCTATAATTCACCCCTCCACTTT. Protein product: CASSSPSYNSPLHF.

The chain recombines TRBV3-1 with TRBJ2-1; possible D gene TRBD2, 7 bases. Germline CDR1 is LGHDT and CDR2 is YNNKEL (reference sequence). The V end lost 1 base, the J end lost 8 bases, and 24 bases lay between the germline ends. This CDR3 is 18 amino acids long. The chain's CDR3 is CASSQGRSGVWGGDEQFF. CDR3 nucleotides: TGTGCCAGCAGCCAAGGAAGATCTGGAGTATGGGGGGGCGATGAGCAGTTCTTC.

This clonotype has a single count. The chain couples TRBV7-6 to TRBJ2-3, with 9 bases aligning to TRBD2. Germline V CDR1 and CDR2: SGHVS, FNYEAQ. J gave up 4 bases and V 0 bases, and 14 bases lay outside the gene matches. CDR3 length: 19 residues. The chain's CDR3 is CASSLARWGRGGRADTQYF. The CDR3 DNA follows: TGTGCCAGCAGCTTAGCCCGGTGGGGGCGGGGGGGCCGCGCAGATACGCAGTATTTT.

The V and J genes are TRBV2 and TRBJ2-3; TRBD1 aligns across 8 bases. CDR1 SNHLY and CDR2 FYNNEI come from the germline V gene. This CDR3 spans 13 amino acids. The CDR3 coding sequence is TGTGCAGGGGGACAGGAGAGAGAAGATACGCAGTATTTT. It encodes CAGGQEREDTQYF.

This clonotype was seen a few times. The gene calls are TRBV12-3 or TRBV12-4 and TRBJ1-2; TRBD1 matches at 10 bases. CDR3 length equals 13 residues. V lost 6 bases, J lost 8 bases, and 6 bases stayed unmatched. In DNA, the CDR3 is TGTGCCAGCAGCCGACAGGGGGCTTGGGGCTACACCTTC. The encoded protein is CASSRQGAWGYTF.

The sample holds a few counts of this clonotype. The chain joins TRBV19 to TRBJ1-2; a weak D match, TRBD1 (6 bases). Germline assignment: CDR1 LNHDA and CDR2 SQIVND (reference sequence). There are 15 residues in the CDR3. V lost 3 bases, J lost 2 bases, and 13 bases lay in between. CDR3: CASSILDRPNYGYTF. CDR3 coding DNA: TGTGCCAGTAGTATCCTCGACAGGCCCAACTATGGCTACACCTTC.

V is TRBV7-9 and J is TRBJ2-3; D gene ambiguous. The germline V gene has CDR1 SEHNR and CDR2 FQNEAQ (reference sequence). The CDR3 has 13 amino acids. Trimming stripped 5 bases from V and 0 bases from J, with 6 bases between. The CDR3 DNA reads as TGTGCCAGCAGCATCGAAAGCACAGATACGCAGTATTTT. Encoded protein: CASSIESTDTQYF.

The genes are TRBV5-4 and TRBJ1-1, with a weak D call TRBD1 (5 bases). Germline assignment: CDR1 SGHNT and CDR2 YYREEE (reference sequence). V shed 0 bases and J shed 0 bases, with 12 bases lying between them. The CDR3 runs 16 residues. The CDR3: CASSLASGRMNTEAFF. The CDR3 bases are TGTGCCAGCAGCTTGGCGTCGGGACGCATGAACACTGAAGCTTTCTTT.

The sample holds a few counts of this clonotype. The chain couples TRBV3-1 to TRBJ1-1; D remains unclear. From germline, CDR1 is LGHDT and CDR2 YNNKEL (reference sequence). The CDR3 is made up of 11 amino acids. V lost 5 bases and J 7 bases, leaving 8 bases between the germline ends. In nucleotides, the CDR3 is TGTGCCAGCAGCAAACTTGATGAAGCTTTCTTT. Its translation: CASSKLDEAFF.

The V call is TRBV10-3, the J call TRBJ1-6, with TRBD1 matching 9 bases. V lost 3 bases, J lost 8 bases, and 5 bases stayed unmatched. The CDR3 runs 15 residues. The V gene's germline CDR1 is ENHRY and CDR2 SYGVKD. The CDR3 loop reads CAISETGQGYSPLHF. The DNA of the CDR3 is TGTGCCATCAGTGAAACAGGACAGGGGTATTCACCCCTCCACTTT.

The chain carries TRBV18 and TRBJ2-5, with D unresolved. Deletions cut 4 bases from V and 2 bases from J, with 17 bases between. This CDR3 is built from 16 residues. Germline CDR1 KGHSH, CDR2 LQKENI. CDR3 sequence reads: CASSLSSSDGQETQYF. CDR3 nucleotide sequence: TGTGCCAGCTCACTTAGCTCCTCGGACGGTCAAGAGACCCAGTACTTC.

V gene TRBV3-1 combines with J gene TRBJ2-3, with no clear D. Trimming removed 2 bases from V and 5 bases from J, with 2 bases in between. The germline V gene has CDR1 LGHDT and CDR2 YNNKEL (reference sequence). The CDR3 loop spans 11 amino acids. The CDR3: CASSQLDTQYF. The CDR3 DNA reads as TGTGCCAGCAGCCAATTAGATACGCAGTATTTT.

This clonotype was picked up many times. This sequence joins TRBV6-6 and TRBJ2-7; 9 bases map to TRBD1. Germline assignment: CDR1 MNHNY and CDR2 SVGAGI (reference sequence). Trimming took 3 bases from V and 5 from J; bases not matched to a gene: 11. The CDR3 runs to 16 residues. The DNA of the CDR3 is TGTGCCAGCAGTTATGGTCTCCGACAGGGGGGTCACGAGCAGTACTTC. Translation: CASSYGLRQGGHEQYF.

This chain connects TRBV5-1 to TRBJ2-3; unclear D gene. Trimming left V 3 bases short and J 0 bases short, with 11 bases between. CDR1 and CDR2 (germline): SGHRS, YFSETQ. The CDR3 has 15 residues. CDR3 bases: TGCGCCAGCAGCTCCCGCCCCGGTAGCACAGATACGCAGTATTTT. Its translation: CASSSRPGSTDTQYF.